This T cell receptor beta chain stems from a study of beta chain features in type 1 diabetes. Whole-study findings and limits: Moderate but significant shortening of TCRB CDR3s was recorded in all four CD4+ subsets from Type 1 diabetes patients. PCR might pick shorter templates more often, in the same way for patients and controls.

Expressed TCRB transcripts were sequenced after all isolated RNA was converted to cDNA. TCRdb's copy holds only in-frame clones and misses some; the assay was immunoSEQ multiplex PCR. This table holds some 150,000 clones, approximately 12% found once. The CDR3 is 13 residues long. CDR1 and CDR2 (germline): SGHVS, FNYEAQ. V was shortened by 5 bases and J by 5 bases, with 12 bases between the two germline ends. Sorted populations all had greater than 95% purity. Of note for this clone: What it binds is not known.

Source material: central memory CD4+ T cells from blood. The gene calls are TRBV7-6 and TRBJ1-1; possibly TRBD1 for D (6 bases). The TCR originated in a man aged 18 to 30 in good health. CDR3 loop: CASSHGQGTEAFF. The CDR3 DNA sequence: TGTGCCAGCAGCCATGGGCAGGGGACTGAAGCTTTCTTT.